The 6 T cell receptor beta chains below were found in one sample sequenced in a study of T cell changes during pregnancy in multiple sclerosis. Libraries were prepared by immunoSEQ multiplex PCR; TCRdb keeps only in-frame clonotypes and omits some of them. The repertoire consists of approximately 47,000 clones, with approximately 95% occurring once and the leading ten covering approximately 0.49%. The sequencing used CD4+ T cells from peripheral blood mononuclear cells, collected in the first trimester of pregnancy. Receptors were obtained from a female donor with multiple sclerosis, enrolled in a pregnancy study.

Written as DNA, the CDR3 is TGTGCCAGCAGCTCCGGGACTAGCGGGGGGGTTGGCACAGATACGCAGTATTTT. Amino acid sequence: CASSSGTSGGVGTDTQYF. The genes are TRBV11-3 and TRBJ2-3, with 16 bases lining up with TRBD2. The V gene end was trimmed by 4 bases and the J gene end by 1 base; junction bases not matched to a gene: 5. The germline V gene encodes CDR1 SGHNT and CDR2 YENEEA. The CDR3 length is 18 residues.

This sequence joins TRBV6-6 and TRBJ2-3; no clear D. V lost 5 bases and J 5 bases, leaving 14 bases between the germline ends. This CDR3 spans 14 amino acids. Germline V gives CDR1 MNHNY, CDR2 SVGAGI (reference sequence). CDR3 sequence reads: CASSHRPSGDTQYF. The DNA of the CDR3 is TGTGCCAGCAGTCACAGACCGTCAGGAGATACGCAGTATTTT.

The V and J genes are TRBV11-2 and TRBJ2-7, with 8 bases fitting TRBD1. The CDR3 is made up of 13 amino acids. V lost 0 bases to trimming and J lost 5 bases; unmatched junction nucleotides: 0. Per germline, CDR1 SGHAT and CDR2 FQNNGV. The CDR3 spells CASSLDRGHEQYF. Here the CDR3 DNA reads TGTGCCAGCAGCTTAGACAGGGGGCACGAGCAGTACTTC.

This clone was seen more than once but under ten times. The V gene is TRBV19, the J gene TRBJ1-5; possible D gene TRBD1, 5 bases. Trimming pared 7 bases from V and 3 bases from J, leaving 16 bases between. The CDR3 is 15 amino acids. Germline CDR1 reads LNHDA; CDR2 reads SQIVND (reference sequence). CDR3 nucleotide sequence: TGTGCCAGTACCACCGTCGGGGGTCTCAATCAGCCCCAGCATTTT. Its translation is CASTTVGGLNQPQHF.

The chain couples TRBV7-2 to TRBJ2-3; D gene unclear. The CDR3 sequence is 13 residues long. Germline assignment: CDR1 SGHTA and CDR2 FQGNSA. V lost 3 bases, J lost 2 bases, and 6 bases lay in between. CDR3 amino acids: CASSLSLTDTQYF. The CDR3 DNA follows: TGTGCCAGCAGCTTGAGCCTCACAGATACGCAGTATTTT.

V gene TRBV4-1 combines with J gene TRBJ1-5; maybe TRBD1 (6 bases). Germline CDR1 and CDR2: MGHRA and YSYEKL. V was clipped by 2 bases and J by 5 bases, with 16 bases between them. The length of the CDR3 is 16 residues. The CDR3 reads CASSQTFAGVDQPQHF. For the CDR3, the DNA is TGCGCCAGCAGCCAAACCTTTGCAGGGGTTGATCAGCCCCAGCATTTT.